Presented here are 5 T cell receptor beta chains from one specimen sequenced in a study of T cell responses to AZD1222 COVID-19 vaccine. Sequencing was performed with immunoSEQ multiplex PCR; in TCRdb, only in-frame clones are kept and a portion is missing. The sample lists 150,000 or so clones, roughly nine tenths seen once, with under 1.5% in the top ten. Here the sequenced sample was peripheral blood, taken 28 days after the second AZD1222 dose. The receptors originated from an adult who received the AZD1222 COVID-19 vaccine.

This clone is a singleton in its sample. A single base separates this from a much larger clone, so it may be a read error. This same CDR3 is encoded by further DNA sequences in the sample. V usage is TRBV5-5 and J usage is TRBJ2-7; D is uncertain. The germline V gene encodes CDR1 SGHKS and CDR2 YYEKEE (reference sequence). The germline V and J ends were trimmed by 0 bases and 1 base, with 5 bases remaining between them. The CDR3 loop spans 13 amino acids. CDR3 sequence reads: CASSLATSYEQYF. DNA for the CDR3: TGTGCCAGCAGCTTGGCCACATCCTACGAGCAGTACTTC. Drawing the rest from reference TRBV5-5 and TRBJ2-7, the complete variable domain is DAGVTQSPTHLIKTRGQQVTLRCSPISGHKSVSWYQQVLGQGPQFIFQYYEKEERGRGNFPDRFSARQFPNYSSELNVNALLLGDSALYLCASSLATSYEQYFGPGTRLTVT.

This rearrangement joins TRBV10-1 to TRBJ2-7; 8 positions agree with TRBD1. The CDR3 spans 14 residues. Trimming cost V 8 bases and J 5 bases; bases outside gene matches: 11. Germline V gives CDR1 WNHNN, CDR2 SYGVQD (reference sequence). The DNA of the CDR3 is TGCGCCAGCTCTTTGTGGACAGGGCAGGACGAGCAGTACTTC. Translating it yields CASSLWTGQDEQYF.

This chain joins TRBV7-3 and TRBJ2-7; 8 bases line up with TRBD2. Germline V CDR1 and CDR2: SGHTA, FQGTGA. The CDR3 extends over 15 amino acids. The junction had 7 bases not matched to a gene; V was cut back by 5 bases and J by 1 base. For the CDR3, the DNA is TGTGCCAGCAGCCCAGGCGGCGGGGGGTCCTACGAGCAGTACTTC. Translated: CASSPGGGGSYEQYF. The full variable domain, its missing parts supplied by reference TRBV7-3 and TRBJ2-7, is GAGVSQTPSNKVTEKGKYVELRCDPISGHTALYWYRQSLGQGPEFLIYFQGTGAADDSGLPNDRFFAVRPEGSVSTLKIQRTERGDSAVYLCASSPGGGGSYEQYFGPGTRLTVT.

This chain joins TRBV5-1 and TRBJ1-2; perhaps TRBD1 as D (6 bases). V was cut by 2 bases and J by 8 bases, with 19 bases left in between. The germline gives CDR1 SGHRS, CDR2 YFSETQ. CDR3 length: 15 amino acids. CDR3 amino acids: CASSLRGRTEGGYTF. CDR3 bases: TGCGCCAGCAGCTTACGGGGGCGGACAGAGGGAGGCTACACCTTC.

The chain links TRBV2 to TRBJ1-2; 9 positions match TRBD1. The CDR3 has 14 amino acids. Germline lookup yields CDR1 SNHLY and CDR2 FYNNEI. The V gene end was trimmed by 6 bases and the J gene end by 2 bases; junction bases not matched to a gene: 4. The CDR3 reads CASRGQGGNYGYTF. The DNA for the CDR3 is TGTGCCAGCAGGGGACAGGGTGGCAACTATGGCTACACCTTC.